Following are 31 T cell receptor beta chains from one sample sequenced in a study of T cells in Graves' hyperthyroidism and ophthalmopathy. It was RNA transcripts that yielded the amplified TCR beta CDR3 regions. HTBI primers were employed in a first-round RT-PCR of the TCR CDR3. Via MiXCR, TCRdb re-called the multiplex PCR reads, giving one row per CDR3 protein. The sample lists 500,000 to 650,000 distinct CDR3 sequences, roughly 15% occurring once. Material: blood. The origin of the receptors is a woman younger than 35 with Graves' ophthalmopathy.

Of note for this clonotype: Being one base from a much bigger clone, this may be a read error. CDR3 protein: CASKIGLGELFF. CDR3 nucleotide sequence: TGTGCCAGCAAGATAGGGCTAGGGGAGCTGTTTTTT. The V and J genes are TRBV12-3 or TRBV12-4 and TRBJ2-2; D call uncertain. Trimming cost V 7 bases and J 8 bases, with 11 bases left between them. The CDR3 has 12 residues.

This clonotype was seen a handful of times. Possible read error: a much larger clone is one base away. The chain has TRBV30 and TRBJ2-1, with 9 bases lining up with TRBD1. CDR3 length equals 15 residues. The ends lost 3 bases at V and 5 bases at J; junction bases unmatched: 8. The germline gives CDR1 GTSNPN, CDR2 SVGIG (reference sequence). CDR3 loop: CAWRDTTGGHNEQFF. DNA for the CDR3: TGTGCCTGGAGGGACACGACAGGGGGACACAATGAGCAGTTCTTC.

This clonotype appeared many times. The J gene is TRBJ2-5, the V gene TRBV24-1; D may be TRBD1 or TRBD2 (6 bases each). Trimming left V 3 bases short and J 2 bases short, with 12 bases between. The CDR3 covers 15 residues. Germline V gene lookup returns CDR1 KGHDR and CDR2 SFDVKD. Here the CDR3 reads CATSDGGTPQETQYF. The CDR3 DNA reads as TGTGCCACCAGTGATGGAGGGACACCGCAAGAGACCCAGTACTTC.

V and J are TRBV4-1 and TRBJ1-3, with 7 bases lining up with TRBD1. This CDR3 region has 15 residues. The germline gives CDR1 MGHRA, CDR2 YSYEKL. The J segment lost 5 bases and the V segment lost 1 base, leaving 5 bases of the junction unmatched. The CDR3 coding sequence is TGCGCCAGCAGCCAAGCCACAGGGGAAAGAAACACCATATATTTT. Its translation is CASSQATGERNTIYF.

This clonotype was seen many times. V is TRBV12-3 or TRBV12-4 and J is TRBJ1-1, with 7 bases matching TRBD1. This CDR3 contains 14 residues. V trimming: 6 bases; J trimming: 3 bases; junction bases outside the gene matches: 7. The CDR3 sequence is CASSRQGRHTEAFF. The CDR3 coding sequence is TGTGCCAGCAGCCGACAGGGTAGGCACACTGAAGCTTTCTTT.

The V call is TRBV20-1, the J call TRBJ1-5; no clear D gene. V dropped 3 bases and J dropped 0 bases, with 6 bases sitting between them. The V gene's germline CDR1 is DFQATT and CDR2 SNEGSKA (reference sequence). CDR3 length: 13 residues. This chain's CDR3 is CSARTFSNQPQHF. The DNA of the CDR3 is TGCAGTGCTAGGACGTTTAGCAATCAGCCCCAGCATTTT.

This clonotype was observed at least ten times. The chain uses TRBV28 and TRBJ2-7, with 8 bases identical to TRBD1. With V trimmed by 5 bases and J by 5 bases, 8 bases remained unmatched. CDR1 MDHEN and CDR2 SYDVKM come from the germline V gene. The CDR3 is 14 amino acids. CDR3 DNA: TGTGCCAGCAGTCCGGACAGGGTAGGGAACGAGCAGTACTTC. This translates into CASSPDRVGNEQYF.

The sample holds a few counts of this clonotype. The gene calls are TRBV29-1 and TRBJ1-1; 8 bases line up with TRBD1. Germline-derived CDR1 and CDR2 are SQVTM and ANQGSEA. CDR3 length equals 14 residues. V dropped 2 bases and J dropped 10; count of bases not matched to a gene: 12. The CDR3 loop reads CSVELSARGLVAFF. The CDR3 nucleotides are TGCAGCGTTGAATTATCAGCCAGGGGGCTCGTAGCTTTCTTT.

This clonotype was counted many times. The CDR3 nucleotides are TGTGCCAGCAGCGACCTGGATGGTCAAGAGACCCAGTACTTC. Amino acid sequence: CASSDLDGQETQYF. This chain uses TRBV7-2 with TRBJ2-5; D not resolved. Germline lookup yields CDR1 SGHTA and CDR2 FQGNSA. Trimming stripped 5 bases from V and 2 bases from J, with 12 bases between. This CDR3 comprises 14 residues. The whole variable domain, remainder taken from reference TRBV7-2 and TRBJ2-5, is GAGVSQSPSNKVTEKGKDVELRCDPISGHTALYWYRQSLGQGLEFLIYFQGNSAPDKSGLPSDRFSAERTGGSVSTLTIQRTQQEDSAVYLCASSDLDGQETQYFGPGTRLLVL.

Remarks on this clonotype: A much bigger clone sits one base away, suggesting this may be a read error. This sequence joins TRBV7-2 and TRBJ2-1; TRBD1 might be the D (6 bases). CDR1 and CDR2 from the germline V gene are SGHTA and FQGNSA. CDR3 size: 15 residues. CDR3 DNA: TGTGCCAGCAGCTTAGATAGGGGGATTTACAATGAGCAGCTCTTC. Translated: CASSLDRGIYNEQLF.

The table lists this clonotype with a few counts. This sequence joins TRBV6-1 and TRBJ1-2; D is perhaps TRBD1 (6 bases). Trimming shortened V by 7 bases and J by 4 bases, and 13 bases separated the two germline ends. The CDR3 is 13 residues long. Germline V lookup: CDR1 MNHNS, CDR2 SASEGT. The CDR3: CASIGGMLYGYTF. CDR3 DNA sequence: TGTGCCAGCATAGGGGGAATGCTCTATGGCTACACCTTC.

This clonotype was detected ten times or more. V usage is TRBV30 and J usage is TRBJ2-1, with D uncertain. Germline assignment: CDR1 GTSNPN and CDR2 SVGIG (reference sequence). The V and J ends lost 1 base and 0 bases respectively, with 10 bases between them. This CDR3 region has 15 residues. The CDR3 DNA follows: TGTGCCTGGAGTGGGGCGCGGAGCTCCTACAATGAGCAGTTCTTC. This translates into CAWSGARSSYNEQFF.

In DNA form, the CDR3 reads TGTGCCAGCAGTGGAAAGCTGGGGTCCTTAACGGACGAGCAGTACTTC. It codes for CASSGKLGSLTDEQYF. The J gene is TRBJ2-7, the V gene TRBV2, with D unresolved. There are 16 residues in the CDR3. Germline V CDR1 and CDR2: SNHLY, FYNNEI. Trimming removed 4 bases at V and 5 bases at J, with 21 bases between.

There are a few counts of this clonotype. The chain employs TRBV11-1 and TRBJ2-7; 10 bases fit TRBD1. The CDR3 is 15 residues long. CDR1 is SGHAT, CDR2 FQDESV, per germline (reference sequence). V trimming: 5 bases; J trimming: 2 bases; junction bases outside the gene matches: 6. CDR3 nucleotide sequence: TGTGCCAGCAGCCCTACCGGGACAGGGGCCTACGAGCAGTACTTC. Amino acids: CASSPTGTGAYEQYF.

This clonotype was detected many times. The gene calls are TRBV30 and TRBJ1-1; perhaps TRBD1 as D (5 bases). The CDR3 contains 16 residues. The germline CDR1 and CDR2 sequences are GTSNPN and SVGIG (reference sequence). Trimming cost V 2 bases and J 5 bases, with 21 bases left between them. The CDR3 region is CAWSPARIRGRTEAFF. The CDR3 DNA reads TGTGCCTGGAGTCCAGCCCGGATCCGGGGGAGAACTGAAGCTTTCTTT.

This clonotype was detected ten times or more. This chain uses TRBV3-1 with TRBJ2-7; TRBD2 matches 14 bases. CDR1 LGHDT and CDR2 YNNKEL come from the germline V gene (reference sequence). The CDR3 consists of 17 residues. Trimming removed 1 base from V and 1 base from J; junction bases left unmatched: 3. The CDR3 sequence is CASSQGGLAGVSYEQYF. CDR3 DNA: TGTGCCAGCAGCCAAGGGGGACTAGCGGGAGTTTCCTACGAGCAGTACTTC.

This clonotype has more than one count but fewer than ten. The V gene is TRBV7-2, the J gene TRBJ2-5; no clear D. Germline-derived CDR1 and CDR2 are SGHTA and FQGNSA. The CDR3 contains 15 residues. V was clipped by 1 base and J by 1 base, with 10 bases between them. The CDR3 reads CASSLEIRSQETQYF. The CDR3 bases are TGTGCCAGCAGCTTAGAGATCAGGTCCCAAGAGACCCAGTACTTC.

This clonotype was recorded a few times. This CDR3 is CASSPGGAASGNTIYF. The DNA for the CDR3 is TGTGCCAGCAGCCCTGGCGGGGCGGCCTCTGGAAACACCATATATTTT. This sequence joins TRBV4-2 and TRBJ1-3; a possible D gene is TRBD1 (5 bases). V was cut by 4 bases and J by 0 bases, with 13 bases left in between. The CDR3 totals 16 residues. Germline CDR1 LGHNA, CDR2 YNFKEQ.

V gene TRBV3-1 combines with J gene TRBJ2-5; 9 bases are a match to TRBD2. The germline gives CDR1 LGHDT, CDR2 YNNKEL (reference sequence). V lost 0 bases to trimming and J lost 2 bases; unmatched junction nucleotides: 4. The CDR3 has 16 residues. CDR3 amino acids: CASSQDRLADQETQYF. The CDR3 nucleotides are TGTGCCAGCAGCCAAGATAGACTAGCGGATCAAGAGACCCAGTACTTC.

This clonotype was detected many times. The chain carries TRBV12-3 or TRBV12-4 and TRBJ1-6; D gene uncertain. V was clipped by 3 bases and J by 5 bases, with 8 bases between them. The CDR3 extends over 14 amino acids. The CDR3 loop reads CASSFRGDNSPLHF. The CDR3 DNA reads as TGTGCCAGCAGTTTCCGCGGGGATAATTCACCCCTCCACTTT.

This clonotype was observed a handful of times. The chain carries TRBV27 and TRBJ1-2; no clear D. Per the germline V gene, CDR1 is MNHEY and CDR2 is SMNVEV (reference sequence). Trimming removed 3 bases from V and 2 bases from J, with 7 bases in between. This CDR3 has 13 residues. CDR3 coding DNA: TGTGCCAGCAGTTTCGGCATGAACTATGGCTACACCTTC. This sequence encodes CASSFGMNYGYTF.

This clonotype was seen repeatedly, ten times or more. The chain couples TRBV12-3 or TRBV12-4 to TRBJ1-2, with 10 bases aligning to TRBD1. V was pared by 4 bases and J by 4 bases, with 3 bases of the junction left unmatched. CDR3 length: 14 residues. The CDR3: CASSWTGGTYGYTF. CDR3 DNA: TGTGCCAGCAGTTGGACAGGGGGTACCTATGGCTACACCTTC.

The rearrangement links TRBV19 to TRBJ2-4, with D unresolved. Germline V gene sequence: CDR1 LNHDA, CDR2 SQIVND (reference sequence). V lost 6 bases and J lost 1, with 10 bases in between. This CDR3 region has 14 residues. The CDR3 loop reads CASSRAAAKNIQYF. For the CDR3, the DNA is TGTGCCAGTAGCCGAGCTGCGGCCAAAAACATTCAGTACTTC.

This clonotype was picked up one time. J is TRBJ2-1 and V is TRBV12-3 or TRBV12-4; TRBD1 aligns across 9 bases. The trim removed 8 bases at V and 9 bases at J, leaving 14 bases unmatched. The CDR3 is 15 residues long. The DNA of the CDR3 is TGTGCCAGCCACACACCGGGACAGGGCTTTGCTGAGCAGTTCTTC. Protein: CASHTPGQGFAEQFF.

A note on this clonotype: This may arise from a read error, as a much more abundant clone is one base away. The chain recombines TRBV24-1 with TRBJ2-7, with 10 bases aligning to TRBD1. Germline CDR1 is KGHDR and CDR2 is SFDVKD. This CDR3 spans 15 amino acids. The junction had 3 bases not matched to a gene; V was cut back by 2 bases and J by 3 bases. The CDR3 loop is CATSDSGTGDYEQYF. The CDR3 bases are TGTGCCACCAGTGATTCCGGGACAGGGGACTACGAGCAGTACTTC.

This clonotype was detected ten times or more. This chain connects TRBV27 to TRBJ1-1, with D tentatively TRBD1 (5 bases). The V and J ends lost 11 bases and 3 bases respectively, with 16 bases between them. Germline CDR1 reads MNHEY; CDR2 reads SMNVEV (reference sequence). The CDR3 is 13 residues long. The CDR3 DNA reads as TGTGCCGCCCAGGGCGTGGAGGACACTGAAGCTTTCTTT. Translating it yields CAAQGVEDTEAFF.

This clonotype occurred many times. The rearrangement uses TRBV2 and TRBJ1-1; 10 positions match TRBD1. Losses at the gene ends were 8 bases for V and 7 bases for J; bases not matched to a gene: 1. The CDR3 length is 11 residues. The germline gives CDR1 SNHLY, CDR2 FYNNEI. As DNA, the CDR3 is TGTGCCAGCCGGGACAGGGGTGAAGCTTTCTTT. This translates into CASRDRGEAFF.

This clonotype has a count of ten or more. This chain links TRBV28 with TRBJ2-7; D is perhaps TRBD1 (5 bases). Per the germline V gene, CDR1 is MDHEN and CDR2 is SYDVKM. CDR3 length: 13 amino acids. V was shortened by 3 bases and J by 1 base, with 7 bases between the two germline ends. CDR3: CASSFGASYEQYF. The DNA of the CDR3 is TGTGCCAGCAGTTTTGGGGCTTCCTACGAGCAGTACTTC.

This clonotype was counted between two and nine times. CDR3 in DNA: TGTGCCAGCAGTTACTCGAGGCAGCAGGATAACTATGGCTACACCTTC. Amino acids: CASSYSRQQDNYGYTF. The chain couples TRBV6-2 or TRBV6-3 to TRBJ1-2; D uncertain. This CDR3 is built from 16 residues. The V gene's germline CDR1 is MNHEY and CDR2 SVGEGT. V dropped 0 bases and J dropped 1 base, with 12 bases sitting between them.

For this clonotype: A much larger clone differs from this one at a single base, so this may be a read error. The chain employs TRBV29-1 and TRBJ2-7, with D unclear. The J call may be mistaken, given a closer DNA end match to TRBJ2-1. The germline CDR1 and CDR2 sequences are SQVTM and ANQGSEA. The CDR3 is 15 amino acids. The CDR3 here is CSVGVRATNTYEQFF. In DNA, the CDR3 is TGCAGCGTTGGGGTACGGGCAACGAATACCTACGAGCAGTTCTTC.

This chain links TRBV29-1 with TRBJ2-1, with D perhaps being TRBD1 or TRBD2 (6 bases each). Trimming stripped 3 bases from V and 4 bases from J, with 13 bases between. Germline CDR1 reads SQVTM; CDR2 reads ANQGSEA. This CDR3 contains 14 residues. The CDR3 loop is CSVESGGRYNEQFF. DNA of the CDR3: TGCAGCGTTGAGTCCGGGGGCAGATACAATGAGCAGTTCTTC.